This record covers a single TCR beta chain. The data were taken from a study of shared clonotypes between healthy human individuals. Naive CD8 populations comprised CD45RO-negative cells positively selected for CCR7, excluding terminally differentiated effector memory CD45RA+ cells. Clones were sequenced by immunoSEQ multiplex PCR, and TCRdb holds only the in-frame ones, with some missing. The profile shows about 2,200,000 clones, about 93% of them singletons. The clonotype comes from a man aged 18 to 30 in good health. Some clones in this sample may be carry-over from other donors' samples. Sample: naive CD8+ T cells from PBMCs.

The CDR3 DNA reads as TGCGCCAGCAGCTTGGGTTGGCAGACCACAGATACGCAGTATTTT. As protein: CASSLGWQTTDTQYF. The chain links TRBV5-1 to TRBJ2-3, with D unresolved. The CDR3 sequence is 15 residues long. Germline CDR1 is SGHRS and CDR2 is YFSETQ. Trimming left V 0 bases short and J 2 bases short, with 10 bases between. Full variable domain (rest looked up from reference TRBV5-1 and TRBJ2-3): KAGVTQTPRYLIKTRGQQVTLSCSPISGHRSVSWYQQTPGQGLQFLFEYFSETQRNKGNFPGRFSGRQFSNSRSEMNVSTLELGDSALYLCASSLGWQTTDTQYFGPGTRLTVL.